What follows describes a single T cell receptor beta chain. Its target is not known. The sample is drawn from a study of blood T cells in healthy people across ages. The study, taken as a whole, reports: In these data, TCR beta diversity tracked strongly with naive T cell percentage. Unsorted PBMC material precluded a definitive naive versus antigen-experienced comparison.

Primed by a sample-barcoded 5' primer and a J-beta primer mix, a second PCR proceeded for about 6 to 12 cycles. Using its own MiXCR run on the 5' RACE reads, TCRdb lists one record per CDR3 protein. The profile shows over 1,200,000 distinct CDR3 sequences, approximately 59% of them singletons. Per sample, a minimum of 6.5 million PBMCs were isolated. Material: blood. The receptor was isolated from a man aged 18 to 30 in good health.

The DNA for the CDR3 is TGCGCCAGCAGCCAAGAGGCAGGCTCGAAGCCCCAGCATTTT. Residues: CASSQEAGSKPQHF. J is TRBJ1-5 and V is TRBV4-1, with D uncertain. V was cut by 0 bases and J by 8 bases, with 11 bases left in between. The CDR3 contains 14 residues. Germline V gene data show CDR1 as MGHRA and CDR2 as YSYEKL.